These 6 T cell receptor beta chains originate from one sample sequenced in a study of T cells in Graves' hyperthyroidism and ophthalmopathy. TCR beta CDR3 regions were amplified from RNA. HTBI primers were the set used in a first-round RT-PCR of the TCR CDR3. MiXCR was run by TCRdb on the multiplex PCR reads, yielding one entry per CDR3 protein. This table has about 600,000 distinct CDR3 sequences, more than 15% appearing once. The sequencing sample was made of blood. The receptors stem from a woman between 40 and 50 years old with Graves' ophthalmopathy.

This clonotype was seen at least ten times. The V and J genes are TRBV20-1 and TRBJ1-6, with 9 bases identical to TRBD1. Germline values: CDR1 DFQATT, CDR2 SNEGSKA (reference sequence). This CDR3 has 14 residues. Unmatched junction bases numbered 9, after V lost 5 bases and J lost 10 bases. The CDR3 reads CSAPPRDRASPLHF. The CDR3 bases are TGCAGTGCTCCACCTCGGGACAGGGCCTCACCCCTCCACTTT.

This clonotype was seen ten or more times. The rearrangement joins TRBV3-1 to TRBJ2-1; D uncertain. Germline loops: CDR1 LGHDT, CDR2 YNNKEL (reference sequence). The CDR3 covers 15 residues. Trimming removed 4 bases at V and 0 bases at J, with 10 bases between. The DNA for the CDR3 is TGTGCCAGCAGCCCTACTCAGAGCTCCTACAATGAGCAGTTCTTC. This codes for CASSPTQSSYNEQFF.

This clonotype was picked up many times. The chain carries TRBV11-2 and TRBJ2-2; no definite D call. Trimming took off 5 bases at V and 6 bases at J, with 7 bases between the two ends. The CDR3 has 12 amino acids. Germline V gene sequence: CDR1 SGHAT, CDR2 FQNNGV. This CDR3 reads CASSPYAGELFF. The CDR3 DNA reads TGTGCCAGCAGCCCCTACGCCGGGGAGCTGTTTTTT.

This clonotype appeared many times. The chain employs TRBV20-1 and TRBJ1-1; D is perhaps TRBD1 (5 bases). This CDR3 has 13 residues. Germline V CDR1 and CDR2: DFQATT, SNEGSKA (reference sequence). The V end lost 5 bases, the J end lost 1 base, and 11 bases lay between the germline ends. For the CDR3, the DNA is TGCAGTGCTGGAAACACAGGGAACACTGAAGCTTTCTTT. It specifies CSAGNTGNTEAFF.

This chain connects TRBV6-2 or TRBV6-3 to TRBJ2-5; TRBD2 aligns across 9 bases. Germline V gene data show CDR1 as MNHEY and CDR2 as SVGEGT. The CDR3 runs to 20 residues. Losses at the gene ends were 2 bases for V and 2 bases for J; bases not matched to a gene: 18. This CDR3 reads CASSYRVGASGDPTQETQYF. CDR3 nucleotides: TGTGCCAGCAGTTACCGGGTCGGGGCTAGCGGGGATCCCACGCAAGAGACCCAGTACTTC.

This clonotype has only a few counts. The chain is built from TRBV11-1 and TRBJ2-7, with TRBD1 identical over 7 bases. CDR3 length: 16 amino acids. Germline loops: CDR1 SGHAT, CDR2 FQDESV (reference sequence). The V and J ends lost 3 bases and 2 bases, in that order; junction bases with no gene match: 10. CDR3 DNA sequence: TGTGCCAGCAGCTTGGCACCGGACAGGCCTACCTACGAGCAGTACTTC. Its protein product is CASSLAPDRPTYEQYF.